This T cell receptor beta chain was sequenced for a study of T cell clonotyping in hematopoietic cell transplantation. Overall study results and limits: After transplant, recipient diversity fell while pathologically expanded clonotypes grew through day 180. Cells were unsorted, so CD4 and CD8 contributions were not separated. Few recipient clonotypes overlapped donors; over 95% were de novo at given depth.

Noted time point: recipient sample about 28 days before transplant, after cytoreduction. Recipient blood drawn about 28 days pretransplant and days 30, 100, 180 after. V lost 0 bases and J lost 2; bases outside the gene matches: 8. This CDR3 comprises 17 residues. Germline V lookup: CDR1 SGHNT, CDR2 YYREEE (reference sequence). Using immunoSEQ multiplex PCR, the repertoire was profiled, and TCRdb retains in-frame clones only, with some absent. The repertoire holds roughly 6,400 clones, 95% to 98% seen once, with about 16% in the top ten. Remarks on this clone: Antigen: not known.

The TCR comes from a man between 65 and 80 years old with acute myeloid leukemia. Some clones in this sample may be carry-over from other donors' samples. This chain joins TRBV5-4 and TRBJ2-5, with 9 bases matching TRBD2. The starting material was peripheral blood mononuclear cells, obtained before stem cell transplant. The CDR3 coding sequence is TGTGCCAGCAGCTTGGGGCGGGGGGGCCTAGGGCAAGAGACCCAGTACTTC. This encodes CASSLGRGGLGQETQYF.